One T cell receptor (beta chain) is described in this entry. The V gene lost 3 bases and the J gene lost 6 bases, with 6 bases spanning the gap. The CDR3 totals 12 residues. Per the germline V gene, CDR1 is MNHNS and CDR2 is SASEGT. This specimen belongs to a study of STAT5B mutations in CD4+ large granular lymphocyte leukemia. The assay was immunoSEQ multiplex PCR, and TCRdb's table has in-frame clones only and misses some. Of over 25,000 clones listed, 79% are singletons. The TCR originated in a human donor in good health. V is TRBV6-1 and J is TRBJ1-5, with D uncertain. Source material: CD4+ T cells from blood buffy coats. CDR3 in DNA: TGTGCCAGCAGTGATAGGGCTCAGCCCCAGCATTTT. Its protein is CASSDRAQPQHF.